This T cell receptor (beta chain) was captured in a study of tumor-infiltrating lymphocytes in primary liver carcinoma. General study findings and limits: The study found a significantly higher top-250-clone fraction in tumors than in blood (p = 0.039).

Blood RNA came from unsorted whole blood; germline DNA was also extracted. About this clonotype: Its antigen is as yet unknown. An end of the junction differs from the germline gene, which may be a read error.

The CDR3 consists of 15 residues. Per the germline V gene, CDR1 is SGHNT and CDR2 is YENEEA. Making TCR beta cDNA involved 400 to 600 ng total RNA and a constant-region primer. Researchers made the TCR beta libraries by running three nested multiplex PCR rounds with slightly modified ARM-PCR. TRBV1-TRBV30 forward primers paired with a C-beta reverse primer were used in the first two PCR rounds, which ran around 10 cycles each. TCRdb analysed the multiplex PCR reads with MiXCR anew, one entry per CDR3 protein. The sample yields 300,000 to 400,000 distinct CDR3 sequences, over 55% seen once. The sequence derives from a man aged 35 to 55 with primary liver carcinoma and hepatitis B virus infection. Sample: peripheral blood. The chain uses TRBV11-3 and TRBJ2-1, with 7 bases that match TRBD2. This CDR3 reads CASSIGGGSDNKQFF. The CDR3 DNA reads TGTGCCAGCAGCATAGGAGGCGGGAGTGACAATAAGCAGTTCTTC.